The 9 T cell receptor beta chains reported below all come from one sample, sequenced in a study of T cells after yellow fever vaccination. Using its own MiXCR run on the 5' RACE reads, TCRdb lists one record per CDR3 protein. The sample has 60,000 to 85,000 distinct CDR3 sequences; about 7% are singletons. This material consisted of CD8+ T cells sorted from PBMCs, taken approximately 47 days after the first yellow fever vaccination. Every receptor here comes from a man aged 18 to 29 who received the YFV17D yellow fever vaccine.

This clonotype was seen a few times. The chain couples TRBV4-2 to TRBJ2-2; 8 bases are shared with TRBD2. The CDR3 extends over 19 amino acids. V trimming: 0 bases; J trimming: 0 bases; junction bases outside the gene matches: 9. Germline V gene lookup returns CDR1 LGHNA and CDR2 YNFKEQ. The CDR3 DNA reads as TGTGCCAGCAGCCAAGACGGCGGGGGGACATACGCGAACACCGGGGAGCTGTTTTTT. This gives the protein CASSQDGGGTYANTGELFF.

This clonotype showed up just a few times. The CDR3 sequence: CSADRDPVGAYNEQFF. CDR3 in DNA: TGCAGTGCTGACCGGGACCCCGTTGGGGCATACAATGAGCAGTTCTTC. The rearrangement uses TRBV20-1 and TRBJ2-1, with D perhaps assigned TRBD1 or TRBD2 (5 bases each). The V end was cut by 5 bases, the J end by 4 bases, with 21 bases between. The CDR3 has 16 residues. CDR1 and CDR2 from the germline V gene are DFQATT and SNEGSKA (reference sequence).

This clonotype has only a few counts. CDR3 sequence: CASSWAGQQETQYF. CDR3 bases: TGTGCCAGCAGCTGGGCGGGGCAGCAAGAGACCCAGTACTTC. The V gene is TRBV28, the J gene TRBJ2-5; TRBD2 might be the D (6 bases). Per the germline V gene, CDR1 is MDHEN and CDR2 is SYDVKM. Trimming left V 6 bases short and J 2 bases short, with 13 bases between. This CDR3 comprises 14 residues.

Points on this clonotype: Mismatch with germline at one junction end may stem from a read error. This chain uses TRBV7-7 with TRBJ2-3; D unresolved. CDR1 is SSHAT, CDR2 FNYEAQ, per germline (reference sequence). CDR3 length: 13 amino acids. The DNA for the CDR3 is TGTGCTAGCAGCTTAGAGACCTCAGATACGCAGTATTTT. This gives the protein CASSLETSDTQYF.

There are many counts of this clonotype. The rearrangement links TRBV7-9 to TRBJ1-4, with D perhaps matching TRBD1 (5 bases). V lost 4 bases to trimming and J lost 4 bases, with 16 bases between them. The V gene's germline CDR1 is SEHNR and CDR2 FQNEAQ (reference sequence). The CDR3 extends over 16 amino acids. In nucleotides, the CDR3 is TGTGCCAGCAGCTCTAACAGCTGGGACGGTAATGAAAAACTGTTTTTT. Encoded protein: CASSSNSWDGNEKLFF. The full variable domain, with the rest looked up from reference TRBV7-9 and TRBJ1-4, is DTGVSQNPRHKITKRGQNVTFRCDPISEHNRLYWYRQTLGQGPEFLTYFQNEAQLEKSRLLSDRFSAERPKGSFSTLEIQRTEQGDSAMYLCASSSNSWDGNEKLFFGSGTQLSVL.

This clonotype was observed many times. The V call is TRBV7-2, the J call TRBJ2-7, with TRBD2 identical over 9 bases. This CDR3 region has 13 residues. The germline CDR1 and CDR2 sequences are SGHTA and FQGNSA. V lost 5 bases, J lost 4 bases, and 3 bases stayed unmatched. CDR3 in DNA: TGTGCCAGCAGCCCGGCGGGGGGGTACGAGCAGTACTTC. It yields the protein CASSPAGGYEQYF.

The chain is built from TRBV9 and TRBJ1-1; unclear D gene. V lost 6 bases and J 0 bases, leaving 12 bases between the germline ends. The CDR3 covers 14 residues. CDR1 and CDR2 (germline): SGDLS, YYNGEE. The CDR3 sequence: CASTISDLNTEAFF. The CDR3 bases are TGTGCCAGCACCATCAGTGATTTGAACACTGAAGCTTTCTTT.

This chain joins TRBV12-3 or TRBV12-4 and TRBJ1-2; D is ambiguous. V lost 6 bases to trimming and J lost 0 bases, with 5 bases between them. This CDR3 has 12 residues. The CDR3 sequence: CASRGSNYGYTF. The CDR3 DNA follows: TGTGCCAGCAGGGGTTCTAACTATGGCTACACCTTC.

The sample holds a few counts of this clonotype. The chain is built from TRBV12-3 or TRBV12-4 and TRBJ2-5; weak D call: TRBD2 (5 bases). The CDR3 has 13 amino acids. The V end was cut by 5 bases, the J end by 9 bases, with 16 bases between. The CDR3 here is CASSLGVVGAQYF. The CDR3 bases are TGTGCCAGCAGTCTCGGGGTTGTCGGGGCCCAGTACTTC.